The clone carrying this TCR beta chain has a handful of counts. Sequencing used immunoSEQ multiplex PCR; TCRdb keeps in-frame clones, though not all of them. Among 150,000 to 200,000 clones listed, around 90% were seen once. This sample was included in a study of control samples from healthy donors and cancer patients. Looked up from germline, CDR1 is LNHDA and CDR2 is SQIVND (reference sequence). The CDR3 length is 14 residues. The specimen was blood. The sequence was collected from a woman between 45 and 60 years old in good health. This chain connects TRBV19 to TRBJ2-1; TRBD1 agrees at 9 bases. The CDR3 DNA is TGTGCAGCTAAGGGACAGGGTTCCTACAATGAGCAGTTCTTC. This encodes CAAKGQGSYNEQFF.